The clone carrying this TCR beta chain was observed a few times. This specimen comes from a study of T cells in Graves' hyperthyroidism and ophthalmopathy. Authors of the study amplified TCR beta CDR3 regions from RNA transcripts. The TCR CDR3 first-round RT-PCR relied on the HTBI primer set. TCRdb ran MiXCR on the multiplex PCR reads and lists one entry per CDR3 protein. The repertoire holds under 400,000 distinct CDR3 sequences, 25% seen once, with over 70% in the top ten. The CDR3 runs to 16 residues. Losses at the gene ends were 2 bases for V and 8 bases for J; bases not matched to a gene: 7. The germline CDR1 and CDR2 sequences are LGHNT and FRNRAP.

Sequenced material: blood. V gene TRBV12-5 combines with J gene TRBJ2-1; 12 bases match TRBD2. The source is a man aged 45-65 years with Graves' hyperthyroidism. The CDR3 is CASGLRLAGVSYEQFF. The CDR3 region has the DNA TGTGCTAGTGGTTTGCGACTAGCGGGAGTTTCATATGAGCAGTTCTTC.